This TCR beta chain came from a study of blood T cell repertoires in COVID-19. The repertoire was sequenced with immunoSEQ multiplex PCR; TCRdb's copy has only in-frame clones and lacks some. The table records 210,000 or so clones, about 83% of them present only once. The CDR3 is 15 residues long. Germline CDR1 reads SEHNR; CDR2 reads FQNEAQ (reference sequence). The V gene end was trimmed by 2 bases and the J gene end by 3 bases; junction bases not matched to a gene: 5. The sequence came from a woman aged 30 to 39 with COVID-19, enrolled during active disease. The sample comprised peripheral blood. The chain joins TRBV7-9 to TRBJ2-7, with 9 bases aligning to TRBD1. CDR3 DNA: TGTGCCAGCAGCTTAACCGGGACAGGGTACTACGAGCAGTACTTC. It encodes CASSLTGTGYYEQYF.